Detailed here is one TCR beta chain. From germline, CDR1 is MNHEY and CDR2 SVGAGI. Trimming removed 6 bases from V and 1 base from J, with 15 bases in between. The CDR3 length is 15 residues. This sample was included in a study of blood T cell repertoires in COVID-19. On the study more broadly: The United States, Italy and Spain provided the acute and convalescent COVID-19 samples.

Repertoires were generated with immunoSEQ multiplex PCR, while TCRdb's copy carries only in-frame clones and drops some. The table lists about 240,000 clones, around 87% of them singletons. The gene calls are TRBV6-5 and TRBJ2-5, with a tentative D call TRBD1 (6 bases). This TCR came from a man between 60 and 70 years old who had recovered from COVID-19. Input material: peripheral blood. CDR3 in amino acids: CASRGDDRSQETQYF. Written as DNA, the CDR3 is TGTGCCAGCAGGGGGGACGACAGGAGCCAAGAGACCCAGTACTTC.